Below, 32 T cell receptor beta chains from the same sample are listed, as sequenced in a study of regulatory T cells in long-lasting Graves disease. Combining iRepertoire HTBI primers with Arm-PCR of CDR3 regions, the authors built TCR beta libraries. TCRdb reprocessed the multiplex PCR reads with MiXCR, giving one entry per CDR3 protein. Of about 240,000 distinct CDR3 sequences in the sample, 20% were seen once. Time point meaning: newly diagnosed GD, antithyroid drugs for less than 3 months. Preparation of the TCR library used RNA extracted from PBMCs. Sequenced here: peripheral blood mononuclear cells (PBMCs), sampled at new diagnosis, from a patient treated with antithyroid drugs. The receptor set was obtained from a female donor with Graves disease.

This clonotype occurred a few times. The chain uses TRBV24-1 and TRBJ2-5; 8 bases align to TRBD2. CDR3 length equals 14 residues. Germline V lookup: CDR1 KGHDR, CDR2 SFDVKD. V shed 4 bases and J 5 bases; nucleotides not matched to a gene: 5. CDR3 amino acids: CATSDTSGGETQYF. CDR3 in DNA: TGTGCCACCAGTGACACTAGCGGAGGGGAGACCCAGTACTTC.

This clonotype came up many times. V is TRBV20-1 and J is TRBJ2-1, with D possibly TRBD2 on 5 matching bases. CDR3 length: 16 residues. Per the germline V gene, CDR1 is DFQATT and CDR2 is SNEGSKA (reference sequence). V lost 0 bases and J 4 bases, leaving 16 bases between the germline ends. CDR3 residues: CSARDGRLARYNEQFF. DNA for the CDR3: TGCAGTGCTAGAGATGGTAGGCTAGCCCGATACAATGAGCAGTTCTTC.

The rearrangement joins TRBV4-3 to TRBJ2-1; TRBD2 matches at 13 bases. Germline CDR1 and CDR2: LGHNA and YSLEER. The CDR3 is 16 residues long. V trimming: 3 bases; J trimming: 9 bases; junction bases outside the gene matches: 8. CDR3 residues: CASSHQLAGGPGEQFF. The CDR3 bases are TGCGCCAGCAGCCACCAACTAGCGGGGGGGCCGGGTGAGCAGTTCTTC.

Concerning this clonotype itself: The junction differs from germline at one of its ends, possibly a read error. V gene TRBV20-1 combines with J gene TRBJ2-1, with 9 bases fitting TRBD2. The CDR3 sequence is 14 residues long. Germline values: CDR1 DFQATT, CDR2 SNEGSKA (reference sequence). For the CDR3, the DNA is TGCAGTGCTGCTAGCGGGGTCGGGACCTACGAGCAGCTCTTC. Translating gives CSAASGVGTYEQLF.

This clonotype was seen at least ten times. This chain joins TRBV11-2 and TRBJ1-5; no firm D call. Germline CDR1 reads SGHAT; CDR2 reads FQNNGV. The CDR3 has 14 residues. V dropped 0 bases and J dropped 9 bases, with 12 bases sitting between them. The CDR3 bases are TGTGCCAGCAGCTTAGAAGGTAGTGGCGGGCCCCAGCATTTT. Amino acids: CASSLEGSGGPQHF.

The V and J genes are TRBV7-3 and TRBJ2-1, with D perhaps matching TRBD1 or TRBD2 (5 bases each). The CDR3 is 13 residues long. Trimming left V 8 bases short and J 6 bases short, with 14 bases between. Germline CDR1 SGHTA, CDR2 FQGTGA. DNA of the CDR3: TGTGCCAGCGGACCGGGACCCTTCAATGAGCAGTTCTTC. It is translated as CASGPGPFNEQFF.

This clonotype appeared many times. The chain joins TRBV30 to TRBJ1-5; 8 nucleotides agree with TRBD1. The CDR3 is made up of 13 amino acids. Losses at the gene ends were 1 base for V and 9 bases for J; bases not matched to a gene: 5. Germline V gene data show CDR1 as GTSNPN and CDR2 as SVGIG (reference sequence). CDR3 loop: CAWSDAGGRPQHF. The CDR3, as DNA: TGTGCCTGGAGTGACGCAGGGGGCCGGCCCCAGCATTTT. The complete variable domain, with remaining parts taken from reference TRBV30 and TRBJ1-5, reads SQTIHQWPATLVQPVGSPLSLECTVEGTSNPNLYWYRQAAGRGLQLLFYSVGIGQISSEVPQNLSASRPQDRQFILSSKKLLLSDSGFYLCAWSDAGGRPQHFGDGTRLSIL.

This clonotype was recorded many times. This rearrangement joins TRBV5-5 to TRBJ1-1; D gene ambiguous. V shed 4 bases and J shed 0 bases, with 7 bases lying between them. Germline V lookup: CDR1 SGHKS, CDR2 YYEKEE (reference sequence). The CDR3 runs to 13 residues. CDR3 residues: CASSRVVNTEAFF. CDR3 nucleotides: TGTGCCAGCAGCCGGGTGGTGAACACTGAAGCTTTCTTT.

This clonotype was observed many times. The chain is built from TRBV2 and TRBJ2-3; a possible D gene is TRBD2 (5 bases). This CDR3 spans 12 amino acids. V was clipped by 7 bases and J by 2 bases, with 7 bases between them. The germline gives CDR1 SNHLY, CDR2 FYNNEI. The DNA for the CDR3 is TGTGCCAGCAAGCGGAACACAGATACGCAGTATTTT. Its protein is CASKRNTDTQYF.

This clonotype was observed a handful of times. The chain uses TRBV10-3 and TRBJ1-1; a possible D gene is TRBD1 (6 bases). The V gene's germline CDR1 is ENHRY and CDR2 SYGVKD. V dropped 5 bases and J dropped 7 bases, with 11 bases sitting between them. CDR3 length: 12 amino acids. CDR3 nucleotides: TGTGCCATCAGTCGGACAGACCGTGAAGCTTTCTTT. This codes for CAISRTDREAFF.

Ten or more counts support this clonotype. The rearrangement joins TRBV27 to TRBJ2-3; D unresolved. Germline CDR1 and CDR2: MNHEY and SMNVEV (reference sequence). The CDR3 loop spans 13 amino acids. The germline V and J ends were trimmed by 8 bases and 1 base, with 10 bases remaining between them. The CDR3 loop reads CASSGQGTDTQYF. The CDR3 nucleotides read TGTGCCAGCTCTGGGCAGGGCACAGATACGCAGTATTTT.

In its sample, this clonotype was seen many times. The chain uses TRBV20-1 and TRBJ2-5; no reliable D call. V was pared by 6 bases and J by 2 bases, with 16 bases between. CDR1 is DFQATT and CDR2 is SNEGSKA in the germline V gene (reference sequence). The CDR3 runs 14 residues. CDR3 coding DNA: TGCAGTGCCACCCACCATCAGGAACAAGAGACCCAGTACTTC. It codes for CSATHHQEQETQYF.

This clonotype was picked up many times. The chain couples TRBV28 to TRBJ1-2; weak D call: TRBD1 (6 bases). The CDR3 has 14 amino acids. V was trimmed by 7 bases and J by 4 bases, leaving 16 bases between them. Germline-derived CDR1 and CDR2 are MDHEN and SYDVKM. CDR3 DNA sequence: TGTGCCAGCAAAGACGGGGGGCAGGGCTATGGCTACACCTTC. This encodes CASKDGGQGYGYTF.

This clonotype came up many times. The V call is TRBV6-2 or TRBV6-3, the J call TRBJ2-7, with 12 bases aligning to TRBD2. V was clipped by 2 bases and J by 2 bases; unmatched bases: 4. This CDR3 is built from 16 residues. The germline V gene encodes CDR1 MNHEY and CDR2 SVGEGT. Here the CDR3 DNA reads TGTGCCAGCAGTTACGGGACTAGCGGGTATACCTACGAGCAGTACTTC. This codes for CASSYGTSGYTYEQYF.

This clonotype showed up many times. The chain employs TRBV28 and TRBJ2-5, with 8 bases lining up with TRBD2. This CDR3 region has 15 residues. V dropped 7 bases and J dropped 6; count of bases not matched to a gene: 13. Germline CDR1 and CDR2: MDHEN and SYDVKM. The CDR3 DNA follows: TGTGCCAGCAACTCCCCAGCGGGGGTCCCTAAGACCCAGTACTTC. This gives the protein CASNSPAGVPKTQYF.

The genes are TRBV5-8 and TRBJ1-5; D uncertain. Trimming left V 0 bases short and J 3 bases short, with 16 bases between. This CDR3 contains 17 residues. From germline, CDR1 is SGHTS and CDR2 YDEGEE. The CDR3, as DNA: TGTGCCAGCAGCTTGGGTGTATCGGGGATAGACAATCAGCCCCAGCATTTT. Translated: CASSLGVSGIDNQPQHF.

The chain has TRBV5-1 and TRBJ2-7; D is unresolved. V shed 0 bases and J shed 7 bases, with 20 bases lying between them. This CDR3 has 16 residues. CDR1 and CDR2 (germline): SGHRS, YFSETQ. The CDR3: CASSLGRWNSQEEQYF. In DNA, the CDR3 is TGCGCCAGCAGCTTGGGTAGGTGGAACAGCCAAGAGGAGCAGTACTTC.

This clonotype was observed at least ten times. The chain carries TRBV6-2 or TRBV6-3 and TRBJ2-2; D unclear. The CDR3 sequence is 13 residues long. The ends were cut back, 2 bases at V and 6 bases at J, with 7 bases in the middle. Germline CDR1 is MNHEY and CDR2 is SVGEGT. CDR3 residues: CASSYRVSGELFF. For the CDR3, the DNA is TGTGCCAGCAGTTACAGGGTGTCCGGGGAGCTGTTTTTT.

This clonotype came up many times. The gene calls are TRBV27 and TRBJ2-7, with D possibly TRBD1 on 6 matching bases. V lost 5 bases and J lost 3, with 14 bases in between. The CDR3 runs to 14 residues. CDR1 MNHEY and CDR2 SMNVEV come from the germline V gene (reference sequence). The CDR3 protein is CASSVSRDIYEQYF. The CDR3, as DNA: TGTGCCAGCAGTGTGTCCCGGGACATCTACGAGCAGTACTTC.

J is TRBJ2-1 and V is TRBV27; 9 bases map to TRBD2. CDR1 is MNHEY and CDR2 is SMNVEV in the germline V gene (reference sequence). The CDR3 is 18 residues long. J was trimmed by 5 bases and V by 5 bases; bases with no gene match: 16. The CDR3 protein is CASSPPPRGGRANNEQFF. DNA of the CDR3: TGTGCCAGCAGTCCCCCCCCTCGGGGCGGGAGGGCCAACAATGAGCAGTTCTTC.

The chain has TRBV13 and TRBJ1-1, with 7 bases lining up with TRBD1. V was clipped by 8 bases and J by 5 bases; unmatched bases: 11. There are 14 residues in the CDR3. The germline CDR1 and CDR2 sequences are PRHDT and FYEKMQ (reference sequence). Written as DNA, the CDR3 is TGTGCCAGCTCAGCACAGGGGTTGAGGACTGAAGCTTTCTTT. It specifies CASSAQGLRTEAFF.

The table lists this clonotype with many counts. The chain recombines TRBV20-1 with TRBJ1-5; D may be TRBD1 (5 bases). This CDR3 contains 17 residues. The V end lost 3 bases, the J end lost 0 bases, and 18 bases lay between the germline ends. Per germline, CDR1 DFQATT and CDR2 SNEGSKA (reference sequence). CDR3 nucleotides: TGCAGTGCTAGCGGGGGACTCGTCGTTAATAGCAATCAGCCCCAGCATTTT. This sequence encodes CSASGGLVVNSNQPQHF.

This clonotype was seen many times. The chain recombines TRBV30 with TRBJ2-3, with D uncertain. CDR3 length: 12 residues. Germline V gives CDR1 GTSNPN, CDR2 SVGIG (reference sequence). V dropped 2 bases and J dropped 4 bases, with 7 bases sitting between them. CDR3 amino acids: CAWSMGADTQYF. Here the CDR3 DNA reads TGTGCCTGGAGTATGGGTGCAGATACGCAGTATTTT. The full variable domain, with the rest looked up from reference TRBV30 and TRBJ2-3, is SQTIHQWPATLVQPVGSPLSLECTVEGTSNPNLYWYRQAAGRGLQLLFYSVGIGQISSEVPQNLSASRPQDRQFILSSKKLLLSDSGFYLCAWSMGADTQYFGPGTRLTVL.

Many counts were recorded for this clonotype. J is TRBJ2-6 and V is TRBV3-1; D ambiguous. This CDR3 spans 15 amino acids. Trimming took 0 bases from V and 3 from J, leaving 6 bases between them. Germline values: CDR1 LGHDT, CDR2 YNNKEL (reference sequence). This CDR3 reads CASSQDLFGANVLTF. As DNA, the CDR3 is TGTGCCAGCAGCCAAGATCTTTTTGGGGCCAACGTCCTGACTTTC.

Ten or more counts support this clonotype. The chain recombines TRBV3-1 with TRBJ2-1; D call uncertain. Germline CDR1 reads LGHDT; CDR2 reads YNNKEL (reference sequence). The CDR3 has 18 amino acids. V was shortened by 0 bases and J by 0 bases, with 15 bases between the two germline ends. This chain's CDR3 is CASSQESGVRSSYNEQFF. CDR3 nucleotide sequence: TGTGCCAGCAGCCAAGAAAGTGGGGTACGGAGCTCCTACAATGAGCAGTTCTTC.

At least ten counts were recorded for this clonotype. The chain links TRBV6-1 to TRBJ1-3; TRBD1 aligns across 7 bases. J lost 8 bases, V lost 2 bases, and 6 bases had no gene match. The CDR3 has 14 residues. Germline V gene sequence: CDR1 MNHNS, CDR2 SASEGT. The CDR3 sequence is CASSERGQVYTIYF. In DNA, the CDR3 is TGTGCCAGCAGTGAACGAGGACAGGTCTACACCATATATTTT.

This clonotype appeared many times. The chain joins TRBV20-1 to TRBJ1-1; D gene uncertain. Germline assignment: CDR1 DFQATT and CDR2 SNEGSKA (reference sequence). V gave up 0 bases and J gave up 0 bases, with 14 bases separating them. The CDR3 contains 16 residues. The CDR3 nucleotides are TGCAGTGCTAGAGATCTCAGAAGGAACATGAACACTGAAGCTTTCTTT. Its translation is CSARDLRRNMNTEAFF.

This clonotype was detected ten times or more. The chain links TRBV7-8 to TRBJ1-5; D is ambiguous. This CDR3 has 13 residues. The germline V gene has CDR1 SGHVS and CDR2 FQNEAQ. V was trimmed by 2 bases and J by 11 bases, leaving 13 bases between them. The CDR3 here is CASSLRAREAQHF. CDR3 nucleotides: TGTGCCAGCAGCTTAAGGGCTAGGGAAGCCCAGCATTTT.

Many counts were recorded for this clonotype. Here the CDR3 DNA reads TGTGCCAGCAGCGCGAAGAGTCTAGCGGGAGTCAAAACCGGGGAGCTGTTTTTT. Residues: CASSAKSLAGVKTGELFF. J is TRBJ2-2 and V is TRBV11-2, with 10 bases that match TRBD2. V shed 5 bases, J shed 5 bases, and the junction held 14 bases outside the gene matches. Germline assignment: CDR1 SGHAT and CDR2 FQNNGV. This CDR3 has 18 residues.

This clonotype was seen once. A much larger clone is a single base away; this may be a read error. The chain joins TRBV7-9 to TRBJ2-3; 8 bases line up with TRBD2. CDR3 length equals 17 residues. V trimming: 4 bases; J trimming: 0 bases; junction bases outside the gene matches: 9. Germline V gene lookup returns CDR1 SEHNR and CDR2 FQNEAQ (reference sequence). The CDR3 nucleotides are TGTGCCAGCAGCTCGCAGGGCGGGGGGAGGAGCACAGATACGCAGTATTTT. It specifies CASSSQGGGRSTDTQYF.

This clonotype was observed at least ten times. This chain joins TRBV19 and TRBJ1-1, with D possibly TRBD1 on 5 matching bases. The length of the CDR3 is 13 residues. Germline CDR1 reads LNHDA; CDR2 reads SQIVND (reference sequence). V lost 6 bases to trimming and J lost 5 bases, with 13 bases between them. CDR3 in DNA: TGTGCCAGTAGATATGGGCGGGGGACTGAAGCTTTCTTT. Protein product: CASRYGRGTEAFF.

This chain connects TRBV15 to TRBJ2-5; 9 bases are shared with TRBD2. The trim removed 0 bases at V and 5 bases at J, leaving 4 bases unmatched. The CDR3 loop spans 15 amino acids. The germline CDR1 and CDR2 sequences are LNHNV and YYDKDF (reference sequence). The CDR3 protein is CATSRDSLAGETQYF. DNA of the CDR3: TGTGCCACCAGCAGAGATTCGCTAGCGGGGGAGACCCAGTACTTC.